One T cell receptor beta chain is described in this entry. Its target antigen remains unknown. Base quality data are lacking; no much larger clone is found one base away. From its cysteine to its phenylalanine, the CDR3 spans 13 amino acids. Left in the record is the CDR3 DNA by itself, 39 bases read in frame from the first base. CDR1 and CDR2 are drawn from the germline V gene: MDHEN, SYDVKM. These data belong to a study of graft-versus-host responses after intestinal transplantation (TCRdb year 2021). Study-wide context: The transplants that recipients got were multivisceral, liver-intestinal, or isolated intestinal. Every recipient was given anti-thymocyte globulin induction, then maintenance tacrolimus and steroids for approximately 3 years. Bulk TCR-beta CDR3 sequencing was used to track graft-versus-host and host-versus-graft alloreactive T cell clones in the graft, circulation and bone marrow after intestinal transplantation. Alloreactive clones were identified by sequencing pre-transplant mixed lymphocyte reaction products and comparing these products with unstimulated pre-transplant donor and recipient T cells. The cohort enrolled under 25 intestinal transplant recipients including one retransplant, and a few patients lacking pretransplant specimens were excluded. A peak of at least 4% donor T cells among recipient peripheral blood mononuclear cells was the definition used for donor T cell macrochimerism. Rather than going through the commercial service, samples from a few later patients were sequenced in-house on an Illumina MiSeq and processed with MiXCR.

Blood samples were collected up to 4 times in the first month after transplant and then at least monthly when available. Library preparation employed the immunoSEQ multiplex PCR assay. For most patients, genomic DNA was subjected to high-throughput TCR-beta CDR3 sequencing by Adaptive Biotechnologies. Concerning the study's data processing: TCR sequencing data were retrieved from Adaptive's ImmunoSEQ software for around 18 patients, whereas a few other patients were processed with MiXCR and VDJtools. CDR3 nucleotide sequences shared by donor and recipient were removed because the origin of these sequences could not be assigned. At least 2-fold expansion over unstimulated cells and a minimum CFSE-low frequency of 0.002% (template counts) or 0.001% (read counts) were required for clones to be classified as alloreactive. Mappable clones were those detected in sequenced pre-transplant spleen, lymph node, or MLR CFSE-low populations of the donor or recipient. The cumulative frequency of alloreactive clones was calculated as a percentage of all sequences, weighted by copy number. As stored in TCRdb, this immuneACCESS dataset retains in-frame rearrangements with V and J assigned. A fraction of the clones does not appear; measured against another copy, unresolved V genes explain less than half of the discrepancy, and the remainder lacks a known reason. V and J calls and clone size are given by that table; D and trimming were obtained from the DNA. Present in this sample are around 20,000 clones, around 95% of which were seen just once. Clones ranked in the top ten supply about 0.83% of the sample.

Study-wide conclusions, independent of this receptor: Early after transplant, peak levels of circulating GvH clones were found to be associated with declines in HvG clones. Conclusions were limited by the relatively low number and heterogeneity of intestinal transplant patients. In the allografts of patients with donor T cell macrochimerism, GvH to HvG T cell clonal ratios were high. GvH clones were detected in recipient bone marrow, and some of these GvH clones were observed earlier in ileal mucosa or blood, consistent with an intestinal mucosal origin.

The sequence joins TRBV28 to TRBJ2-5, with no confidently assigned D gene. The tail of the sequence fits TRBJ2-7 better, so the J call may be wrong. Sequencing used PBMCs, obtained 23 days after intestinal transplant. The sequence was collected from a human patient who received an intestinal transplant, so some T cells may come from the graft donor. The CDR3 protein is CASRHQPTYEQYF. Here is the DNA: TGTGCCAGCAGACATCAACCTACCTACGAGCAGTACTTC.